Listed here is a single T cell receptor beta chain. These data are taken from a study of T cells in Graves' hyperthyroidism and ophthalmopathy. Amplified TCR beta CDR3 regions came from RNA transcripts. TCR CDR3 underwent first-round RT-PCR with the HTBI primer set. A single record per CDR3 protein comes from TCRdb applying MiXCR to the multiplex PCR reads. The sample lists approximately 300,000 distinct CDR3 sequences; approximately 17% were seen once. The length of the CDR3 is 15 residues. Germline loops: CDR1 ENHRY, CDR2 SYGVKD. The V end lost 5 bases, the J end lost 2 bases, and 15 bases lay between the germline ends.

The specimen sequenced was blood. The origin of this receptor is a man aged 25-45 years with Graves' hyperthyroidism. The chain is built from TRBV10-3 and TRBJ1-2; D may be TRBD1 (5 bases). The CDR3 DNA reads as TGTGCCATCAGTATCACAGGCCTAAGGAACTATGGCTACACCTTC. As protein: CAISITGLRNYGYTF.